This T cell receptor beta chain was sequenced in a study of cytomegalovirus exposure and HLA in healthy donors. The V end was cut by 1 base, the J end by 5 bases, with 11 bases between. The CDR3 spans 14 residues. Germline V gives CDR1 MNHNS, CDR2 SASEGT. General observations from the study: In vitro work confirmed that a few CMV-associated chains recognize CMV antigens. Data from an earlier analysis indicated that most TCR beta V segments were productive either about 87% or about 30% of the time.

The PCR had 60 Vbeta and 13 Jbeta primers. TCRdb keeps only in-frame clones here, not all; method: immunoSEQ multiplex PCR. In the table there are roughly 180,000 clones, over 70% of which are singletons. For this clone: What it binds is not known.

This chain joins TRBV6-1 and TRBJ1-1, with D perhaps matching TRBD1 (5 bases). The receptor was isolated from a woman aged 18-35 years in good health and CMV-seropositive. Sample: PBMCs. The CDR3 coding sequence is TGTGCCAGCAGTGAAGGGAGGGGCATGACTGAAGCTTTCTTT. It translates to CASSEGRGMTEAFF.